Reported below is one T cell receptor beta chain. This clone has just one count. The clone's antigen remains unknown. No quality values exist for individual bases; no much larger clone is one base distant. Reading the germline V gene gives CDR1 MNHEY and CDR2 SVGAGI. The junction shows trimming of 6 bases on V and 3 bases on J, and the gene matches do not reach 10 bases of it. The CDR3, from cysteine to phenylalanine, totals 15 residues. Just CDR3 DNA is preserved here, 45 bases in frame from base 1. The receptor library was made with the immunoSEQ multiplex PCR assay. Some 9.9 x 10^4 TCR templates per sample were assayed by the deep sequencing platform. Genomic DNA extracted from sorted T cells was used for TCRbeta CDR3 sequencing. As for the original processing: The R programming language was used for clonal analysis of the TCRbeta CDR3 data. Alloreactive CD4+ and CD8+ clones were identified by comparing unstimulated samples to CFSE-low samples taken after the reaction. Regulatory or non-regulatory origin of alloreactive CD4+ clones was assigned by matching sequences to the sorted unstimulated Treg and non-Treg repertoires. TCRdb provides this immuneACCESS table in a form limited to in-frame rearrangements. Some clones are lacking; in checked studies, under half of them reflect an unresolved V gene, and why the rest are absent is not known. D and trimming were read from the DNA, whereas the V and J calls and clone size are those reported in that table. This sample comprises 45,000 to 60,000 clones, roughly 87% of them detected only once. The ten largest clones add up to 0.35% of the sample.

In a few donor pairs, further sequencing was done on unstimulated CD8+ naive, CD4+ memory, CD8+ TEMRA, CD4+ naive and CD8+ effector memory subsets. Sorted unstimulated T cells and proliferating T cells recovered from mixed lymphocyte reactions underwent TCRbeta CDR3 sequencing. Fresh whole blood from more than 8 HLA-typed healthy donors was used as the source from which PBMCs were isolated. This sample was taken from a study of siplizumab effects on memory and regulatory T cells (dated by TCRdb to between 2018 and 2020). In terms of the full investigation: The study examined how the anti-CD2 antibody siplizumab affects alloreactive T-cell subsets in allogeneic mixed lymphocyte reactions built from human PBMCs.

General conclusions and limits of the study: Whether proliferating Tregs from siplizumab cultures were suppressive was not functionally confirmed. Among mappable alloreactive CD4+ clones, the Treg-derived fraction averaged around 70% with siplizumab versus around 27% in control reactions. Sequences below about 10^-5 frequency were poorly captured, so only a minor fraction of alloreactive clones could be mapped to unstimulated subsets. Greater diversity appeared to be present in unstimulated naive T cells than in memory T cells, and a substantial contribution to the alloresponse seemed to be made by naive cells. For roughly 75-97% of proliferating CD4+ or CD8+ clones, no naive or memory phenotype could be assigned. The cumulative frequency of alloreactive sequences that could be traced back to unstimulated CD4+ memory T cells was significantly reduced by siplizumab.

The TCR sequence derives from a human donor in good health. What was sequenced was naive CD8+ T cells sorted from blood. What this sample's cell subset or site label stands for: unstimulated naive T cells. The chain links TRBV6-5 with TRBJ2-7; 8 middle bases align to TRBD1. The DNA sequence is given as TGTGCCAGCAGGTCGACAGGGGTTGGCGTCTACGAGCAGTACTTC. Its amino acids are CASRSTGVGVYEQYF.